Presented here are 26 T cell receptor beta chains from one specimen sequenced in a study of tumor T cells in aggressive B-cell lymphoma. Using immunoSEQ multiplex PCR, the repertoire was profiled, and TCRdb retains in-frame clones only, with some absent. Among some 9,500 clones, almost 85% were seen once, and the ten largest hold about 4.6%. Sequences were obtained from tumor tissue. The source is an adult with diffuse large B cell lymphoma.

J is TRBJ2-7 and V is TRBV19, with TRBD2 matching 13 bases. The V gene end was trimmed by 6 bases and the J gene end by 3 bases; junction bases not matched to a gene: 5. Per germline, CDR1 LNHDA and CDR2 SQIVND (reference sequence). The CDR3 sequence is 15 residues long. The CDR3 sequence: CASRPGTSGNYEQYF. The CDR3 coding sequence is TGTGCCAGTAGACCCGGGACTAGCGGGAACTACGAGCAGTACTTC.

CDR3 protein: CASSPSGKSYEQYF. CDR3 DNA sequence: TGTGCCAGCAGCCCTAGCGGGAAGTCCTACGAGCAGTACTTC. V is TRBV7-2 and J is TRBJ2-7, with 9 bases that match TRBD2. The V segment lost 5 bases and the J segment 1 base; nucleotides outside the gene matches: 3. Germline CDR1 is SGHTA and CDR2 is FQGNSA. The CDR3 has 14 amino acids.

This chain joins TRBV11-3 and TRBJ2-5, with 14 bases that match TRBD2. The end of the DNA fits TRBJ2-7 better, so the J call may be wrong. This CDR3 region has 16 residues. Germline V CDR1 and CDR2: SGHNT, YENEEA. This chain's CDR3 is CASSPGLAGETYEQYF. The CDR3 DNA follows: TGTGCCAGCAGCCCGGGACTAGCGGGGGAAACCTACGAGCAGTACTTC.

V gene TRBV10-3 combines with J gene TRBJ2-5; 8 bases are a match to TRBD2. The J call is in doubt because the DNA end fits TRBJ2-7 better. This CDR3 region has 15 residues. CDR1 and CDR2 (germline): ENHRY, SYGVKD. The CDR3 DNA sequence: TGTGCCATCAGTGACCCCGGGGGGGGGTACTACGAGCAGTACTTC. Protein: CAISDPGGGYYEQYF.

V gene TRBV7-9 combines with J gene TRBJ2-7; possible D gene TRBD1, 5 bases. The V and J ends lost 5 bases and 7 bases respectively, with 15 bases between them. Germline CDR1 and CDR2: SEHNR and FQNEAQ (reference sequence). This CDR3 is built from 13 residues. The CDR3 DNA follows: TGTGCCAGCAGCGAAAGAACAGGCCTGGAGCAGTACTTC. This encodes CASSERTGLEQYF.

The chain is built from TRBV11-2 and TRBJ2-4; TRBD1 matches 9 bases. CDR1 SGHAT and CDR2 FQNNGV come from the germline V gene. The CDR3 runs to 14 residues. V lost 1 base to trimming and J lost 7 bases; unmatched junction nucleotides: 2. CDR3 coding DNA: TGTGCCAGCAGCTTAGGCGGACAGGGGAACATTCAGTACTTC. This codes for CASSLGGQGNIQYF.

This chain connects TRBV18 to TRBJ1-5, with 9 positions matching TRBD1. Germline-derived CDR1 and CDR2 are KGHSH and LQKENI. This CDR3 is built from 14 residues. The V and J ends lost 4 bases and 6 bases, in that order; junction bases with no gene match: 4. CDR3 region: CASSQQGAIQPQHF. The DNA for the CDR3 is TGTGCCAGCTCACAACAGGGGGCCATTCAGCCCCAGCATTTT.

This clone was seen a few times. As DNA, the CDR3 is TGCAGCTCCCTCGACAGGGCGAACTATGGCTACACCTTC. It encodes CSSLDRANYGYTF. The chain employs TRBV29-1 and TRBJ1-2; TRBD1 matches at 7 bases. The CDR3 runs 13 residues. V lost 8 bases and J lost 2; bases outside the gene matches: 8. Per germline, CDR1 SQVTM and CDR2 ANQGSEA.

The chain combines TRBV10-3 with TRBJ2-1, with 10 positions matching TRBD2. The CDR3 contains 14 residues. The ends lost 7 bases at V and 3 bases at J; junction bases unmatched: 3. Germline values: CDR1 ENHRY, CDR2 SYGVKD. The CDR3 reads CAIKGTSDYNEQFF. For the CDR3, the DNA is TGTGCCATCAAAGGGACTAGCGACTACAATGAGCAGTTCTTC.

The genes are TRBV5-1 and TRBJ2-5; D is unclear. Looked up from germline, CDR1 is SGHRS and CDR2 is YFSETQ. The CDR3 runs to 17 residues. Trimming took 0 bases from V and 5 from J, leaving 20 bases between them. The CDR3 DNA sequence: TGCGCCAGCAGCTTGGGAATCAATGCTCTATACGGGGAGACCCAGTACTTC. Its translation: CASSLGINALYGETQYF.

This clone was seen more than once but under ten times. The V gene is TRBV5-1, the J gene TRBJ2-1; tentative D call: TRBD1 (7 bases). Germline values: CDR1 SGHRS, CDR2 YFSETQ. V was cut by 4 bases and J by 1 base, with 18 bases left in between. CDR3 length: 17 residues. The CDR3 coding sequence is TGCGCCAGCAGCCTAGGGACAGCAGGGGGGTCCTACAATGAGCAGTTCTTC. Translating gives CASSLGTAGGSYNEQFF.

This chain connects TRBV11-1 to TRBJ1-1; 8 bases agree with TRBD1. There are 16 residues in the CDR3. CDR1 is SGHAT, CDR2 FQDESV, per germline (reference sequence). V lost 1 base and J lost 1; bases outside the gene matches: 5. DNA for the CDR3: TGTGCCAGCAGCTTAGGACAGGGGTTGTGGAACACTGAAGCTTTCTTT. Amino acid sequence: CASSLGQGLWNTEAFF.

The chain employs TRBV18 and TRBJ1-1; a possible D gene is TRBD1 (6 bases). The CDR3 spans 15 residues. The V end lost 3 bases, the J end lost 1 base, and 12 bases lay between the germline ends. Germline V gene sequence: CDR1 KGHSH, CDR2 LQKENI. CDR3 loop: CASSPAGTRNTEAFF. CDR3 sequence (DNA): TGTGCCAGCTCACCTGCCGGGACAAGGAACACTGAAGCTTTCTTT.

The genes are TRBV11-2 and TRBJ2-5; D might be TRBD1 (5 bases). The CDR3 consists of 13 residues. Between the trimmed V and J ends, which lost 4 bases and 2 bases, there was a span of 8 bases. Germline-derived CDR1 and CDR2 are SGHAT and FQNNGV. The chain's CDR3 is CASSSSGQETQYF. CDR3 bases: TGTGCCAGCAGCTCGTCAGGGCAAGAGACCCAGTACTTC. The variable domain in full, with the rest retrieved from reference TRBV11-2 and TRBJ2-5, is EAGVAQSPRYKIIEKRQSVAFWCNPISGHATLYWYQQILGQGPKLLIQFQNNGVVDDSQLPKDRFSAERLKGVDSTLKIQPAKLEDSAVYLCASSSSGQETQYFGPGTRLLVL.

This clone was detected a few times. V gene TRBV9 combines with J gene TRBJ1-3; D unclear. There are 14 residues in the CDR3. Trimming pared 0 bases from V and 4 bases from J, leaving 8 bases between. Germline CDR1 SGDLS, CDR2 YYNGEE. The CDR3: CASSVAGVGNTIYF. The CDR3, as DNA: TGTGCCAGCAGCGTAGCAGGTGTGGGAAACACCATATATTTT.

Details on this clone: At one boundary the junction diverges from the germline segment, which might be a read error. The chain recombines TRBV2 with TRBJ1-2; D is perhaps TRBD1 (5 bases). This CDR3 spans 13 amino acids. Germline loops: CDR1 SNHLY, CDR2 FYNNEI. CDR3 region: CASTEGEVYDYTF. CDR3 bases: TGTGCCAGTACCGAAGGGGAAGTCTATGACTACACCTTC.

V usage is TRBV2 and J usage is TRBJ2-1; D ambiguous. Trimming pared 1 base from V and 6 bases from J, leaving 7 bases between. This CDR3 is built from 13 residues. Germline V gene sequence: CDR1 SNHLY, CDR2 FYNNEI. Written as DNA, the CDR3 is TGTGCCAGCAGTGAAGGGCTCATCAATGAGCAGTTCTTC. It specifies CASSEGLINEQFF.

Here the CDR3 reads CASSLASQGYTF. CDR3 bases: TGTGCCAGCAGCTTAGCCTCGCAGGGCTACACCTTC. This chain links TRBV7-8 with TRBJ1-2; no clear D gene. Trimming shortened V by 0 bases and J by 8 bases, and 7 bases separated the two germline ends. CDR1 SGHVS and CDR2 FQNEAQ come from the germline V gene. There are 12 residues in the CDR3.

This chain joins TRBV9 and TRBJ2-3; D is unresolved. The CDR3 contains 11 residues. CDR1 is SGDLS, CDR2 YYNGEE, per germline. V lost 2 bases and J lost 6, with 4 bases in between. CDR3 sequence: CASSVADTQYF. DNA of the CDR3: TGTGCCAGCAGCGTGGCCGATACGCAGTATTTT.

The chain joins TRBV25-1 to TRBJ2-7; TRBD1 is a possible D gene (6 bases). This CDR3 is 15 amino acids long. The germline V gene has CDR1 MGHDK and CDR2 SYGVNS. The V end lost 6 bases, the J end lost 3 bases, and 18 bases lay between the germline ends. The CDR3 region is CASRGKLEQGYEQYF. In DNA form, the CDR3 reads TGTGCCAGCAGAGGTAAACTCGAACAGGGCTACGAGCAGTACTTC.

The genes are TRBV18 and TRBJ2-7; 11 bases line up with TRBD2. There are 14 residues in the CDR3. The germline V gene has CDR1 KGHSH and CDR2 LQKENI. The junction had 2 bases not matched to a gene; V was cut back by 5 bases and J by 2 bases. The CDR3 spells CASSGTSGPYEQYF. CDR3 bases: TGTGCCAGCTCAGGGACTAGCGGTCCCTACGAGCAGTACTTC. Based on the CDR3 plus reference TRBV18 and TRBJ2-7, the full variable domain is NAGVMQNPRHLVRRRGQEARLRCSPMKGHSHVYWYRQLPEEGLKFMVYLQKENIIDESGMPKERFSAEFPKEGPSILRIQQVVRGDSAAYFCASSGTSGPYEQYFGPGTRLTVT.

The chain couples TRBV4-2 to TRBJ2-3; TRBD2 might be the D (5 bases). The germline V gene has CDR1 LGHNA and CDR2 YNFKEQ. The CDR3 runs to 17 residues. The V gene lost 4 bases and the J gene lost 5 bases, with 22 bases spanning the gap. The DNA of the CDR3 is TGTGCCAGCAGCCGACATTCGGGTGGGAGAGGTGAAGATACGCAGTATTTT. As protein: CASSRHSGGRGEDTQYF.

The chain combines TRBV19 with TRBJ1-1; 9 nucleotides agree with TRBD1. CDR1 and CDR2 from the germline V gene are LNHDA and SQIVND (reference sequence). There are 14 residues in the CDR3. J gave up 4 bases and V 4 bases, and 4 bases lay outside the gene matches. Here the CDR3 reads CASSRGTGSTEAFF. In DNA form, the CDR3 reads TGTGCCAGTAGTAGGGGGACAGGGAGCACTGAAGCTTTCTTT.

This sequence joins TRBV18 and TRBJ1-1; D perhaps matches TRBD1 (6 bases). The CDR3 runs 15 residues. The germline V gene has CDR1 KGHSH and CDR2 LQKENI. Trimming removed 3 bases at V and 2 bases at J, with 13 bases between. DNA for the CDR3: TGTGCCAGCTCACCCCTGAGGGGGGGAAACACTGAAGCTTTCTTT. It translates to CASSPLRGGNTEAFF.

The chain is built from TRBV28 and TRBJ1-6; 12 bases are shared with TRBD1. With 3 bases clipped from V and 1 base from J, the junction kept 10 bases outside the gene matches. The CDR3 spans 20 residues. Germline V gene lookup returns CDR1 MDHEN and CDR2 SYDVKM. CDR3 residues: CASSFPGTGGLLSYNSPLHF. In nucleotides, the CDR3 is TGTGCCAGCAGTTTCCCCGGGACAGGGGGCCTATTATCCTATAATTCACCCCTCCACTTT.

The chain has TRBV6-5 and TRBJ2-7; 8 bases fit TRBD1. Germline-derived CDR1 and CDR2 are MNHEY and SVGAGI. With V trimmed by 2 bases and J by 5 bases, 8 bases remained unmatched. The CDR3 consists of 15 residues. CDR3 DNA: TGTGCCAGCAGTTACGTAGGACAGGGTGTCAACGAGCAGTACTTC. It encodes CASSYVGQGVNEQYF.